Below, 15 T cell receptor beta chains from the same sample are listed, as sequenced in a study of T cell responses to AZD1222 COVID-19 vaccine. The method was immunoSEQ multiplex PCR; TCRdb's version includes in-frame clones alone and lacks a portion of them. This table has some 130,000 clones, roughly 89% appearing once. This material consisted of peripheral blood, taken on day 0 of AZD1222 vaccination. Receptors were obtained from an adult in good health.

The CDR3 DNA follows: TGTGCCAGCAGCCCCGCGGAGCAGGTCCACTCCTACGAGCAGTACTTC. This codes for CASSPAEQVHSYEQYF. V gene TRBV7-9 combines with J gene TRBJ2-7; D unresolved. This CDR3 has 16 amino acids. V lost 5 bases and J lost 0, with 17 bases in between. The germline V gene encodes CDR1 SEHNR and CDR2 FQNEAQ (reference sequence).

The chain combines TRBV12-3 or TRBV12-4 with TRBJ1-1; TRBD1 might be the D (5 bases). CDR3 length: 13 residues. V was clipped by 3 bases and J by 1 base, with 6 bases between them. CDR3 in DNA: TGTGCCAGCAGTTTCGGGGGGAACACTGAAGCTTTCTTT. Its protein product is CASSFGGNTEAFF.

The DNA of the CDR3 is TGTGCCACACTAGGGGGGACCCAGCATTTT. It is translated as CATLGGTQHF. This chain connects TRBV19 to TRBJ1-5, with D possibly matching TRBD1 (6 bases). The CDR3 contains 10 residues. Trimming took off 10 bases at V and 11 bases at J, with 12 bases between the two ends. The germline gives CDR1 LNHDA, CDR2 SQIVND (reference sequence).

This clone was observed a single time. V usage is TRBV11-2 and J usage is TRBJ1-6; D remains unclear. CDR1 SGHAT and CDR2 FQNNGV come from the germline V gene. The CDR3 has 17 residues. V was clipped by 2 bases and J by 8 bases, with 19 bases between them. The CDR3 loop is CASSLTGPGRPHSPLHF. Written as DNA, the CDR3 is TGTGCCAGCAGCTTAACCGGGCCAGGACGGCCCCATTCACCCCTCCACTTT.

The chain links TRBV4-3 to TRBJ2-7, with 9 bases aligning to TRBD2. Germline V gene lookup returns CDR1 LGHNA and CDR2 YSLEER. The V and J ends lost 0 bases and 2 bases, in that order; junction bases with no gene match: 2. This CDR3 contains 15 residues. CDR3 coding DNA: TGCGCCAGCAGCCAAGATTCTAGCGGGGCCTACGAGCAGTACTTC. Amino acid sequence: CASSQDSSGAYEQYF.

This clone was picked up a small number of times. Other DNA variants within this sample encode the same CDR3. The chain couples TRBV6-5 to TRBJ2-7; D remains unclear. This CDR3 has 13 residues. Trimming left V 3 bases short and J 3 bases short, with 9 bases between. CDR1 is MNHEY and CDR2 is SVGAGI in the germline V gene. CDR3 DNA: TGTGCCAGCAGTTATGTGGCCGGCTACGAGCAGTACTTC. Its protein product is CASSYVAGYEQYF.

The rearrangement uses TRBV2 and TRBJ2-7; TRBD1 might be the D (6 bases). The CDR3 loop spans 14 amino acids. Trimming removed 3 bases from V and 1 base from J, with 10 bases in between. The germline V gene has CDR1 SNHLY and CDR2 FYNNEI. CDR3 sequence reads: CASSEQGRSYEQYF. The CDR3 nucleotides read TGTGCCAGCAGTGAGCAGGGGCGGTCCTACGAGCAGTACTTC.

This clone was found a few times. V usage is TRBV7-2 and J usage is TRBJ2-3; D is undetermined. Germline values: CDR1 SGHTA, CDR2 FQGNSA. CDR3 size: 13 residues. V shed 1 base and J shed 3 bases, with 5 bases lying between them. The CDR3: CASSLVTTDTQYF. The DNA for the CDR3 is TGTGCCAGCAGCTTAGTAACGACAGATACGCAGTATTTT.

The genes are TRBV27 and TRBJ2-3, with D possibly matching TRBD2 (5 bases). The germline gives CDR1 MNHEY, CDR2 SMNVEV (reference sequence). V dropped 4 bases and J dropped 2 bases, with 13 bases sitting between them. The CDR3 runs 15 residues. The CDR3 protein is CASSYTLDYTDTQYF. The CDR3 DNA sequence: TGTGCCAGCAGTTACACCCTCGACTACACAGATACGCAGTATTTT.

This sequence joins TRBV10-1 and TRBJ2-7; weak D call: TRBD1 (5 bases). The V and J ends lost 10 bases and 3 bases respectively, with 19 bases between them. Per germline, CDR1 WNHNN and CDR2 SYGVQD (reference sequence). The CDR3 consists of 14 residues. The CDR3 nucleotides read TGCGCCACCCGGCCCGACAGCAGCAGCTACGAGCAGTACTTC. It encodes CATRPDSSSYEQYF.

The CDR3 coding sequence is TGTGCCAGCAGCGCCCCGGGACAGTACACTGAAGCTTTCTTT. Protein sequence: CASSAPGQYTEAFF. The genes are TRBV9 and TRBJ1-1, with 7 bases lining up with TRBD1. The CDR3 loop spans 14 amino acids. The V gene's germline CDR1 is SGDLS and CDR2 YYNGEE. Losses at the gene ends were 3 bases for V and 3 bases for J; bases not matched to a gene: 5.

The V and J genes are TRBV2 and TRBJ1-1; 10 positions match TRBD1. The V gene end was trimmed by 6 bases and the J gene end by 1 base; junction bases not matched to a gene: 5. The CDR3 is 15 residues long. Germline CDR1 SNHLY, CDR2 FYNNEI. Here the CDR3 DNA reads TGTGCCAGCAGGGGGGGACAGGGGACGAACACTGAAGCTTTCTTT. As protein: CASRGGQGTNTEAFF.

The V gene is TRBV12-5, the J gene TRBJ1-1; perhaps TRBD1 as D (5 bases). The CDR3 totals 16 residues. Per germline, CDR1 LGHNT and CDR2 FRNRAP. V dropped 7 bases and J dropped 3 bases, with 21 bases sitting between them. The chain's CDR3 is CASVAPVGAGYTEAFF. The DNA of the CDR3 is TGTGCTAGTGTCGCACCTGTCGGGGCGGGGTACACTGAAGCTTTCTTT.

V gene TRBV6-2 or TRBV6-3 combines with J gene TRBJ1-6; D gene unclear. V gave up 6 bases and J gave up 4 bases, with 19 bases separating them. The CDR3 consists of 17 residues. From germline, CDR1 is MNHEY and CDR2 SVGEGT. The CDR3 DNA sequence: TGTGCCAGCAGCGCGGAGCAGAGACCTGAATATAATTCACCCCTCCACTTT. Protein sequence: CASSAEQRPEYNSPLHF.

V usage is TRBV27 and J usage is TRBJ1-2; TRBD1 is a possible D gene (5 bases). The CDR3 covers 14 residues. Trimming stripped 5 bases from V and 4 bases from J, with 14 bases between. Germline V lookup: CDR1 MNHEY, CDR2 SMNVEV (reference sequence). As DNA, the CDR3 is TGTGCCAGCAGTCCCCGGGGGACCCTCTATGGCTACACCTTC. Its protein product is CASSPRGTLYGYTF.